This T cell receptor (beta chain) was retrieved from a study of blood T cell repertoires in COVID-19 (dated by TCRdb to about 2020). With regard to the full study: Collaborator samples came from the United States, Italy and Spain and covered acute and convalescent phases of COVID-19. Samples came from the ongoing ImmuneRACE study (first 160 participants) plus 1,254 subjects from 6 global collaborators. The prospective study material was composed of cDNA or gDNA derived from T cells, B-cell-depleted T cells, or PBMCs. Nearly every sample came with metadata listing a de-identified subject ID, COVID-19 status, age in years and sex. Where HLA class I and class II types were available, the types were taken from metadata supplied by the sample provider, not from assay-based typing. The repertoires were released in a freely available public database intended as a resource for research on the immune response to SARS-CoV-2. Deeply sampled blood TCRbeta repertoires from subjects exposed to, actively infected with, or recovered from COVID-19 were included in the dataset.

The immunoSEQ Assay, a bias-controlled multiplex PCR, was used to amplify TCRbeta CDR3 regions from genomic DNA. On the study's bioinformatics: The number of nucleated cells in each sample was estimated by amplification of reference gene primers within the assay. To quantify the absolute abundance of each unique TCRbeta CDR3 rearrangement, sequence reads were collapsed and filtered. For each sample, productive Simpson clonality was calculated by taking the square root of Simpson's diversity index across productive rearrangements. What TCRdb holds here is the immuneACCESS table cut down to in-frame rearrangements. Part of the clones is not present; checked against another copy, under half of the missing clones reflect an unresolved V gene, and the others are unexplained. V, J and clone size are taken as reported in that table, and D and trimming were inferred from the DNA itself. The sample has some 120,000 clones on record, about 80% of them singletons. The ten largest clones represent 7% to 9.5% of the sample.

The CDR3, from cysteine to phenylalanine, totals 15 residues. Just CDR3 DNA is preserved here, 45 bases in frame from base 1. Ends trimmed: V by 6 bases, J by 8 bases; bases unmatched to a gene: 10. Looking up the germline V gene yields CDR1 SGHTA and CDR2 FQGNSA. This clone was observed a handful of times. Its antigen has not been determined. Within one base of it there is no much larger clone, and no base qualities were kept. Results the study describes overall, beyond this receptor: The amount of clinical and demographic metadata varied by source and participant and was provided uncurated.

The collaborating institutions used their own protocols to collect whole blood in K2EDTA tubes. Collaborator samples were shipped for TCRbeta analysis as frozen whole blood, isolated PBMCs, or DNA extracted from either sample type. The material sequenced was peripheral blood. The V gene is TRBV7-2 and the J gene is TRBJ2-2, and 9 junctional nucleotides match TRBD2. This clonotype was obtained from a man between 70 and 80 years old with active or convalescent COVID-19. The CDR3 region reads CASRSSGGPQGELFF. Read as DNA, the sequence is TGTGCCAGCAGGAGTAGCGGGGGCCCCCAGGGGGAGCTGTTTTTT. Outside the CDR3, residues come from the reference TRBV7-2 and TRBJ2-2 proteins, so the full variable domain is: GAGVSQSPSNKVTEKGKDVELRCDPISGHTALYWYRQSLGQGLEFLIYFQGNSAPDKSGLPSDRFSAERTGGSVSTLTIQRTQQEDSAVYLCASRSSGGPQGELFFGEGSRLTVL.